The 18 T cell receptor beta chains presented below share a single source sample, sequenced in a study of regulatory T cells in long-lasting Graves disease. Building of the TCR beta libraries involved iRepertoire HTBI primers and Arm-PCR of CDR3 regions. TCRdb used MiXCR to reprocess the multiplex PCR reads, holding one entry per CDR3 protein. The profile shows roughly 500,000 distinct CDR3 sequences, about 13% of them singletons. Time point given: newly diagnosed GD, antithyroid drugs for less than 3 months. TCR sequences were obtained from RNA taken from PBMCs. In addition, the sample was reused for a study of T cells in Graves' hyperthyroidism and ophthalmopathy.

The sample was peripheral blood mononuclear cells (PBMCs), taken at new diagnosis, from a patient treated with antithyroid drugs. Source of these receptors: a young man with Graves disease.

This clonotype was picked up many times. This chain links TRBV3-1 with TRBJ2-3; D gene ambiguous. The CDR3 is 11 amino acids. Trimming took 1 base from V and 6 from J, leaving 2 bases between them. CDR1 is LGHDT and CDR2 is YNNKEL in the germline V gene (reference sequence). This chain's CDR3 is CASSQVDTQYF. In DNA, the CDR3 is TGTGCCAGCAGCCAAGTGGATACGCAGTATTTT.

Only a few counts were recorded for this clonotype. This chain joins TRBV7-9 and TRBJ2-1; a possible D gene is TRBD2 (5 bases). CDR3 length equals 13 residues. Germline V gene lookup returns CDR1 SEHNR and CDR2 FQNEAQ (reference sequence). V lost 2 bases to trimming and J lost 7 bases, with 9 bases between them. The CDR3: CASSLSGRNEQFF. The CDR3 DNA is TGTGCCAGCAGCTTAAGTGGGAGAAATGAGCAGTTCTTC.

This clonotype has ten or more counts. The chain is built from TRBV9 and TRBJ2-3; D is possibly TRBD1 (5 bases). The CDR3 length is 14 residues. Between the trimmed V and J ends, which lost 0 bases and 4 bases, there was a span of 9 bases. The germline CDR1 and CDR2 sequences are SGDLS and YYNGEE. The CDR3: CASSVGEGADTQYF. Here the CDR3 DNA reads TGTGCCAGCAGCGTAGGGGAAGGGGCAGATACGCAGTATTTT.

This clonotype was observed at least ten times. V usage is TRBV12-3 or TRBV12-4 and J usage is TRBJ1-3, with unresolved D. Trimming cost V 3 bases and J 8 bases, with 8 bases left between them. This CDR3 is built from 12 residues. The CDR3 DNA follows: TGTGCCAGCAGTTTGCTAGCAGACACCATATATTTT. Residues: CASSLLADTIYF.

This clonotype was observed a few times. Sequence at one end of the junction differs from germline and may be a read error. The gene calls are TRBV20-1 and TRBJ1-6; D is perhaps TRBD1 (5 bases). CDR3 length: 16 amino acids. CDR1 is DFQATT, CDR2 SNEGSKA, per germline (reference sequence). CDR3 residues: CSARYPGTRYNSPPHF. CDR3 nucleotides: TGCAGTGCTAGATACCCCGGGACCCGCTATAATTCACCCCCCCACTTT.

In its sample, this clonotype was seen many times. The rearrangement links TRBV5-1 to TRBJ2-7; D is perhaps TRBD2 (6 bases). From germline, CDR1 is SGHRS and CDR2 YFSETQ. The ends were cut back, 0 bases at V and 4 bases at J, with 11 bases in the middle. CDR3 length: 14 residues. The CDR3 here is CASSLAGALYEQYF. The DNA of the CDR3 is TGCGCCAGCAGCTTGGCGGGAGCGTTGTACGAGCAGTACTTC.

This clonotype has at least ten counts. V and J are TRBV2 and TRBJ2-3, with unresolved D. Trimming pared 7 bases from V and 5 bases from J, leaving 10 bases between. Germline CDR1 and CDR2: SNHLY and FYNNEI. CDR3 length: 12 amino acids. CDR3 nucleotide sequence: TGTGCCAGCATAGCTCCGCGAGATACGCAGTATTTT. Translated, it gives CASIAPRDTQYF. Variable domain in full (rest from reference TRBV2 and TRBJ2-3): EPEVTQTPSHQVTQMGQEVILRCVPISNHLYFYWYRQILGQKVEFLVSFYNNEISEKSEIFDDQFSVERPDGSNFTLKIRSTKLEDSAMYFCASIAPRDTQYFGPGTRLTVL.

The rearrangement uses TRBV29-1 and TRBJ1-1; D gene ambiguous. This CDR3 is 13 amino acids long. Germline values: CDR1 SQVTM, CDR2 ANQGSEA. With 4 bases removed from V and 3 bases from J, the gap between germline ends came to 12 bases. CDR3 residues: CSVGRGRDTEAFF. CDR3 sequence (DNA): TGCAGCGTTGGGCGGGGTCGGGACACTGAAGCTTTCTTT. The full variable domain, with the rest looked up from reference TRBV29-1 and TRBJ1-1, is SAVISQKPSRDICQRGTSLTIQCQVDSQVTMMFWYRQQPGQSLTLIATANQGSEATYESGFVIDKFPISRPNLTFSTLTVSNMSPEDSSIYLCSVGRGRDTEAFFGQGTRLTVV.

This clonotype has only a few counts. This chain connects TRBV9 to TRBJ2-3, with D maybe TRBD1 (5 bases). Looked up from germline, CDR1 is SGDLS and CDR2 is YYNGEE. The V and J ends lost 3 bases and 4 bases respectively, with 12 bases between them. The length of the CDR3 is 14 residues. The CDR3 DNA is TGTGCCAGCAGCGCGGATCAGGGTTCAGATACGCAGTATTTT. Encoded protein: CASSADQGSDTQYF.

This clonotype was seen at least ten times. The junction differs from germline at one of its ends, possibly a read error. The V call is TRBV5-5, the J call TRBJ1-2, with 7 bases identical to TRBD1. The CDR3 is 11 residues long. The germline CDR1 and CDR2 sequences are SGHKS and YYEKEE (reference sequence). The CDR3 loop is CASSLGDSFNF. The DNA of the CDR3 is TGTGCCAGCAGCCTGGGGGACAGCTTTAACTTC.

The rearrangement joins TRBV27 to TRBJ1-2, with TRBD1 matching over 8 bases. Germline trimming cut 6 bases from V and 6 bases from J; bases unmatched to any gene: 12. This CDR3 comprises 15 residues. Germline-derived CDR1 and CDR2 are MNHEY and SMNVEV (reference sequence). CDR3 region: CASRSYGRGLDGYTF. DNA of the CDR3: TGTGCCAGCAGGTCCTACGGCAGGGGGCTCGATGGCTACACCTTC.

This clonotype was counted only a few times. The DNA for the CDR3 is TGTGCCAGCTCACCTGGACAGGGGAAGGTCTATGGCTACACCTTC. This gives the protein CASSPGQGKVYGYTF. The chain is built from TRBV18 and TRBJ1-2; the match to TRBD1 covers 9 bases. The CDR3 totals 15 residues. In germline, CDR1 is KGHSH, CDR2 LQKENI. Trimming removed 3 bases from V and 4 bases from J; junction bases left unmatched: 6.

With respect to this clonotype: With a much larger clone just one base away, this may be a read error. The chain joins TRBV12-5 to TRBJ2-1; D could derive from TRBD1 or TRBD2 (5 bases each). Germline lookup yields CDR1 LGHNT and CDR2 FRNRAP. The CDR3 is 16 amino acids. In DNA, the CDR3 is TGTGCTGGTGGTTCGTACTGGGGGAGCTCCTACAATGAGCAGTTCTTC. Translating it yields CAGGSYWGSSYNEQFF.

CDR3: CASSRQGRAFF. CDR3 DNA sequence: TGTGCCAGCAGCCGACAGGGGAGAGCTTTCTTT. This sequence joins TRBV6-2 or TRBV6-3 and TRBJ1-1; 8 nucleotides align to TRBD1. Trimming took 6 bases from V and 10 from J; bases not matched to a gene: 4. Germline V gene sequence: CDR1 MNHEY, CDR2 SVGEGT. The CDR3 consists of 11 residues.

This clonotype was found many times. The J gene is TRBJ1-2, the V gene TRBV2; D is ambiguous. Germline V gene lookup returns CDR1 SNHLY and CDR2 FYNNEI. The CDR3 contains 14 residues. V lost 1 base and J 7 bases, leaving 13 bases between the germline ends. This chain's CDR3 is CASSEDKDRPGYTF. The CDR3 coding sequence is TGTGCCAGCAGTGAAGATAAGGATAGGCCTGGCTACACCTTC.

This clonotype was recorded many times. The chain employs TRBV3-1 and TRBJ2-1, with a possible D match to TRBD2 (6 bases). V dropped 0 bases and J dropped 2 bases, with 11 bases sitting between them. The CDR3 contains 16 residues. Germline CDR1 reads LGHDT; CDR2 reads YNNKEL (reference sequence). CDR3 protein: CASSQETSSPYNEQFF. Written as DNA, the CDR3 is TGTGCCAGCAGCCAAGAAACTAGCTCCCCCTACAATGAGCAGTTCTTC.

This clonotype was observed many times. The chain links TRBV6-1 to TRBJ1-1; no firm D call. Trimming shortened V by 2 bases and J by 3 bases, and 10 bases separated the two germline ends. In germline, CDR1 is MNHNS, CDR2 SASEGT. The length of the CDR3 is 14 residues. CDR3 protein: CASSENGGDTEAFF. For the CDR3, the DNA is TGTGCCAGCAGTGAAAACGGAGGAGACACTGAAGCTTTCTTT.

The sample holds one count of this clonotype. The rearrangement links TRBV5-1 to TRBJ1-3, with D unresolved. The V and J ends lost 6 bases and 0 bases respectively, with 16 bases between them. The CDR3 has 16 residues. The germline V gene has CDR1 SGHRS and CDR2 YFSETQ. The CDR3 here is CASNISPGSSGNTIYF. The DNA for the CDR3 is TGCGCCAGCAATATCTCACCGGGAAGCTCTGGAAACACCATATATTTT.